This TCR beta chain was found in a study of PD-1 blockade in classical Hodgkin lymphoma. This CDR3 has 14 amino acids. The germline gives CDR1 MGHDK, CDR2 SYGVNS. The V end lost 1 base, the J end lost 3 bases, and 9 bases lay between the germline ends. Generated by immunoSEQ multiplex PCR, the TCRdb table keeps only in-frame clones and is missing some. The sample includes about 21,000 clones, roughly 85% seen only once; the top ten take about an eighth. Time point reported: cycle 4 day 1 (C4D1), after less than 7 weeks of nivolumab. Relapses following autologous stem cell transplantation were seen in all patients, with brentuximab vedotin exposure varying.

The chain combines TRBV25-1 with TRBJ2-5; no firm D call. This receptor was obtained from a human donor with classical Hodgkin lymphoma. Sequencing was performed on peripheral blood mononuclear cells (PBMCs), taken before the fourth cycle of nivolumab. The CDR3 region has the DNA TGTGCCAGCAGTGAATGGGCGGAAGAAGAGACCCAGTACTTC. This codes for CASSEWAEEETQYF.